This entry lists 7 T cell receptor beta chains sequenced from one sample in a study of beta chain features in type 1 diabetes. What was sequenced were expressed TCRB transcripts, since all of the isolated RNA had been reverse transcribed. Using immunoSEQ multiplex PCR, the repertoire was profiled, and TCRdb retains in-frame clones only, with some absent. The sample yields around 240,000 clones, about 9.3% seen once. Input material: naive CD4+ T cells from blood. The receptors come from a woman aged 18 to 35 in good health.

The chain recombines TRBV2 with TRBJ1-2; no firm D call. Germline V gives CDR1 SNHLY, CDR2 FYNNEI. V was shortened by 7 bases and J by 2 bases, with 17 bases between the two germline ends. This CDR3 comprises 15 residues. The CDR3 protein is CASTPESEGNYGYTF. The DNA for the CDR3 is TGTGCCAGCACCCCGGAGTCTGAGGGAAACTATGGCTACACCTTC. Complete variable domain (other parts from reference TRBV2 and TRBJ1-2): EPEVTQTPSHQVTQMGQEVILRCVPISNHLYFYWYRQILGQKVEFLVSFYNNEISEKSEIFDDQFSVERPDGSNFTLKIRSTKLEDSAMYFCASTPESEGNYGYTFGSGTRLTVV.

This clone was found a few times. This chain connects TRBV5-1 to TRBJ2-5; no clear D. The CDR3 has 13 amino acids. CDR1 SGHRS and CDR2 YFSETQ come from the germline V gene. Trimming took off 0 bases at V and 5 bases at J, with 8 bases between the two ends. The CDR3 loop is CASSLAPRETQYF. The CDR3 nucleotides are TGCGCCAGCAGCTTGGCACCTCGGGAGACCCAGTACTTC.

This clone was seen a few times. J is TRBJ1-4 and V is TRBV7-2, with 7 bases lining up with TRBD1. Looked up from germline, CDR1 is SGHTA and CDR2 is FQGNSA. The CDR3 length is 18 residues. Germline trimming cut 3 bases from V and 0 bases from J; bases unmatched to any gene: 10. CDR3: CASSFDRAHSATNEKLFF. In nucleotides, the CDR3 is TGTGCCAGCAGCTTCGACAGGGCCCACTCTGCAACTAATGAAAAACTGTTTTTT.

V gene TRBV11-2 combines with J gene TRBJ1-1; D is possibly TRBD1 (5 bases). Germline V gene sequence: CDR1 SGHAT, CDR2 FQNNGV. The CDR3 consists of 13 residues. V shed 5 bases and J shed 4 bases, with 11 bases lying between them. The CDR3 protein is CASSPGGFTEAFF. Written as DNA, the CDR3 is TGTGCCAGCAGCCCCGGGGGGTTCACTGAAGCTTTCTTT.

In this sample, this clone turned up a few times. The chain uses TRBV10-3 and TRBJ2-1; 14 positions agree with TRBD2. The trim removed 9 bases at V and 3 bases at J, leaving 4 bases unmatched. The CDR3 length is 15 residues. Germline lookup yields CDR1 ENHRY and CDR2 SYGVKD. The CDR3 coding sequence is TGTGCCATAGGGACTAGCGGGGGAAGCTACAATGAGCAGTTCTTC. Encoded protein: CAIGTSGGSYNEQFF.

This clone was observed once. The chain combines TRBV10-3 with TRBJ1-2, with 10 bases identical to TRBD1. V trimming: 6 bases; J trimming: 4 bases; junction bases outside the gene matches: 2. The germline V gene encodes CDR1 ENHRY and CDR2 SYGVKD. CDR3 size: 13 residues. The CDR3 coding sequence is TGTGCCATCAGGGGACAGGGGAGCTATGGCTACACCTTC. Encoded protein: CAIRGQGSYGYTF.

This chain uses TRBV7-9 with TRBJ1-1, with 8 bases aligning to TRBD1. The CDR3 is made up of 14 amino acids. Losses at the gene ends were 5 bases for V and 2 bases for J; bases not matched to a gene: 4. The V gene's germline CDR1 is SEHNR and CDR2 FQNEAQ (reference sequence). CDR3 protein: CASSLQGVNTEAFF. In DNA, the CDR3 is TGTGCCAGCAGCCTACAGGGGGTAAACACTGAAGCTTTCTTT.